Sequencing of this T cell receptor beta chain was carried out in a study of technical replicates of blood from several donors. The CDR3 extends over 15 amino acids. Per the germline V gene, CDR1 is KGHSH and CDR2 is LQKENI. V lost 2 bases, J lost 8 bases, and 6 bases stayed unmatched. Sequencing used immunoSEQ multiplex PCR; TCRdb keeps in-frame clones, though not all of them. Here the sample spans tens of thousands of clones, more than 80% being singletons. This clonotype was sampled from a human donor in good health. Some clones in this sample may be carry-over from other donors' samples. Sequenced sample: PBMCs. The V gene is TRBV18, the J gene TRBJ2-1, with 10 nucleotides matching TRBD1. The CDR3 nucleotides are TGTGCCAGCTCACCAGGACAGGGGGGTTCCTATGAGCAGTTCTTC. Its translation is CASSPGQGGSYEQFF.